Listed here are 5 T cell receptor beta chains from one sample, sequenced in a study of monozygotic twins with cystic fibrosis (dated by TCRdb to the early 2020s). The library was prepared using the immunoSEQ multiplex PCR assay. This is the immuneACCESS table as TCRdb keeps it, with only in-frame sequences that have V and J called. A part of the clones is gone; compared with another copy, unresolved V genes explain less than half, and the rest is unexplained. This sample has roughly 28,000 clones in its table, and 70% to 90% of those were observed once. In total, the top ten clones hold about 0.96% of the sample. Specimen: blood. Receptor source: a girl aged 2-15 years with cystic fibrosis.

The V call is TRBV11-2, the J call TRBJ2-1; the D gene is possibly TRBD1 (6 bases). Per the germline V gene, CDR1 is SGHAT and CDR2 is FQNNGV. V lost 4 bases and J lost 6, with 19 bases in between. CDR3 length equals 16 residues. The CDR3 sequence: CASSSIGGLRGNEQFF. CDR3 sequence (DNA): TGTGCCAGCAGCTCGATAGGGGGTTTAAGGGGCAATGAGCAGTTCTTC.

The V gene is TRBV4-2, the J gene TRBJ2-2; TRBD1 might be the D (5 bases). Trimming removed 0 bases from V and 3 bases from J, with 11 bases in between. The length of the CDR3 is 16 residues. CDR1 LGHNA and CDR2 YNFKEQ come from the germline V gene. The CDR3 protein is CASSQDGATDTGELFF. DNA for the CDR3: TGTGCCAGCAGCCAAGATGGGGCGACGGACACCGGGGAGCTGTTTTTT.

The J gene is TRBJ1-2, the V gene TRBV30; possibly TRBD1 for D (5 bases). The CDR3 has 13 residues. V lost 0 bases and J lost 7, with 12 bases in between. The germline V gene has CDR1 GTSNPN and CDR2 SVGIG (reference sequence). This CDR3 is CAWSVRTLAGYTF. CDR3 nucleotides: TGTGCCTGGAGTGTCCGGACACTCGCTGGCTACACCTTC.

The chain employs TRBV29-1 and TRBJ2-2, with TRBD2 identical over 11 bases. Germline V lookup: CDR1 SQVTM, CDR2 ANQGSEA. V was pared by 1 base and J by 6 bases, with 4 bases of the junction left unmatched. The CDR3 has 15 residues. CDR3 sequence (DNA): TGCAGCGTTGAAGCAACTAGCGGGGGACCCGGGGAGCTGTTTTTT. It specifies CSVEATSGGPGELFF.

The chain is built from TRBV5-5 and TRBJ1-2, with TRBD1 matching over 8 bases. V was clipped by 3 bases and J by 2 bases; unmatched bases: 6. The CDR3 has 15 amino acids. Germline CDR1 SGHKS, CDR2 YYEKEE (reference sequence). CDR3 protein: CASSYRQGPNYGYTF. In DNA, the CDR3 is TGTGCCAGCAGCTACCGACAGGGGCCCAACTATGGCTACACCTTC.